Listed here are 31 T cell receptor beta chains from one sample, sequenced in a study of blood T cell repertoires in COVID-19. The assay was immunoSEQ multiplex PCR, and TCRdb's table has in-frame clones only and misses some. The data show about 70,000 clones, more than 75% seen once. Sequenced material: peripheral blood. These receptors all stem from a woman under 30 with acute or convalescent COVID-19.

This clone has only a few counts. The rearrangement joins TRBV30 to TRBJ1-6; TRBD1 matches 7 bases. Germline loops: CDR1 GTSNPN, CDR2 SVGIG (reference sequence). The V and J ends lost 3 bases and 5 bases, in that order; junction bases with no gene match: 4. The CDR3 extends over 14 amino acids. The DNA of the CDR3 is TGTGCCTGGAGAACCGGGACAGATAATTCACCCCTCCACTTT. Translation: CAWRTGTDNSPLHF.

J is TRBJ2-1 and V is TRBV27, with 8 bases matching TRBD2. The CDR3 covers 15 residues. Per the germline V gene, CDR1 is MNHEY and CDR2 is SMNVEV (reference sequence). V trimming: 6 bases; J trimming: 4 bases; junction bases outside the gene matches: 8. This CDR3 is CASSLGGALYNEQFF. Written as DNA, the CDR3 is TGTGCCAGCAGCCTCGGGGGGGCATTGTACAATGAGCAGTTCTTC.

V gene TRBV27 combines with J gene TRBJ1-1; 7 bases fit TRBD1. V lost 6 bases, J lost 0 bases, and 10 bases stayed unmatched. CDR1 and CDR2 (germline): MNHEY, SMNVEV (reference sequence). This CDR3 has 16 amino acids. CDR3 sequence: CASRPQGVPMNTEAFF. CDR3 in DNA: TGTGCCAGCAGGCCGCAGGGGGTACCGATGAACACTGAAGCTTTCTTT.

This rearrangement joins TRBV3-1 (or the pseudogene TRBV3-2) to TRBJ1-6; D is uncertain. Trimming took 0 bases from V and 5 from J, leaving 5 bases between them. This CDR3 has 14 residues. From germline, CDR1 is LGHDT and CDR2 YNNKEL (reference sequence). The DNA for the CDR3 is TGTGCCAGCAGCCAAGACATCAATAATTCACCCCTCCACTTT. Its protein is CASSQDINNSPLHF.

The chain employs TRBV6-2 or TRBV6-3 and TRBJ2-2; D remains ambiguous. Trimming cost V 4 bases and J 1 base, with 4 bases left between them. The germline gives CDR1 MNHEY, CDR2 SVGEGT. The CDR3 length is 13 residues. The CDR3, as DNA: TGTGCCAGCAGTTCTCGGAACACCGGGGAGCTGTTTTTT. This gives the protein CASSSRNTGELFF.

The chain uses TRBV5-1 and TRBJ2-7, with D tentatively TRBD2 (5 bases). The V and J ends lost 2 bases and 3 bases respectively, with 15 bases between them. The CDR3 runs 15 residues. Germline V gene lookup returns CDR1 SGHRS and CDR2 YFSETQ. In DNA, the CDR3 is TGCGCCAGCAGCTTCGATGCTTCAGAGGGCTACGAGCAGTACTTC. Protein sequence: CASSFDASEGYEQYF.

V and J are TRBV7-9 and TRBJ2-2, with TRBD2 identical over 11 bases. This CDR3 is built from 19 residues. Unmatched junction bases numbered 7, after V lost 1 base and J lost 0 bases. Germline-derived CDR1 and CDR2 are SEHNR and FQNEAQ (reference sequence). The CDR3 here is CASSLGPLAGGPNTGELFF. Written as DNA, the CDR3 is TGTGCCAGCAGCTTAGGGCCCCTAGCGGGGGGACCGAACACCGGGGAGCTGTTTTTT. The full variable domain, its missing parts supplied by reference TRBV7-9 and TRBJ2-2, is DTGVSQNPRHKITKRGQNVTFRCDPISEHNRLYWYRQTLGQGPEFLTYFQNEAQLEKSRLLSDRFSAERPKGSFSTLEIQRTEQGDSAMYLCASSLGPLAGGPNTGELFFGEGSRLTVL.

Only one count was recorded for this clone. This chain joins TRBV7-9 and TRBJ2-5; TRBD1 agrees at 8 bases. Trimming at V came to 5 bases and at J to 5 bases, leaving 10 bases not matched to a gene. The CDR3 runs 15 residues. Germline assignment: CDR1 SEHNR and CDR2 FQNEAQ (reference sequence). The CDR3 nucleotides are TGTGCCAGCAGCGCTTCGACAGGGGTGGAGGAGACCCAGTACTTC. This codes for CASSASTGVEETQYF.

This chain connects TRBV6-1 to TRBJ2-3; 7 nucleotides agree with TRBD1. The germline CDR1 and CDR2 sequences are MNHNS and SASEGT. J gave up 1 base and V 2 bases, and 6 bases lay outside the gene matches. The CDR3 sequence is 16 residues long. This CDR3 is CASSESQGVGTDTQYF. The CDR3 nucleotides are TGTGCCAGCAGTGAAAGCCAGGGGGTTGGCACAGATACGCAGTATTTT.

CDR3 sequence: CASSYIAGGDNEQFF. The DNA of the CDR3 is TGTGCCAGCAGTTACATAGCGGGGGGGGACAATGAGCAGTTCTTC. The chain has TRBV6-5 and TRBJ2-1, with 11 nucleotides matching TRBD2. V lost 2 bases to trimming and J lost 5 bases; unmatched junction nucleotides: 2. The CDR3 extends over 15 amino acids. Germline CDR1 MNHEY, CDR2 SVGAGI.

J is TRBJ2-3 and V is TRBV7-2, with D possibly being TRBD2 (5 bases). The germline V gene has CDR1 SGHTA and CDR2 FQGNSA. V was trimmed by 1 base and J by 2 bases, leaving 10 bases between them. The CDR3 covers 15 residues. The CDR3 region is CASSLDDGITDTQYF. For the CDR3, the DNA is TGTGCCAGCAGCTTAGACGACGGGATCACAGATACGCAGTATTTT.

The chain has TRBV7-9 and TRBJ2-5; 8 nucleotides agree with TRBD2. Germline CDR1 SEHNR, CDR2 FQNEAQ (reference sequence). Trimming cost V 1 base and J 7 bases; bases outside gene matches: 8. The CDR3 is made up of 15 amino acids. CDR3 loop: CASSLEGSGTWTQYF. DNA for the CDR3: TGTGCCAGCAGCTTAGAGGGTAGCGGGACTTGGACCCAGTACTTC.

This clone was counted a few times. The V and J genes are TRBV2 and TRBJ1-5; the D gene is possibly TRBD1 (6 bases). With 2 bases removed from V and 5 bases from J, the gap between germline ends came to 10 bases. This CDR3 spans 14 amino acids. CDR1 is SNHLY and CDR2 is FYNNEI in the germline V gene. For the CDR3, the DNA is TGTGCCAGCAGTGAAAGGAACAGGGATCAGCCCCAGCATTTT. Its protein product is CASSERNRDQPQHF.

The V gene is TRBV24-1, the J gene TRBJ2-2; 11 bases agree with TRBD2. V shed 4 bases and J 3 bases; nucleotides not matched to a gene: 6. This CDR3 region has 17 residues. CDR1 KGHDR and CDR2 SFDVKD come from the germline V gene. CDR3 in amino acids: CATSDATSGGYTGELFF. In DNA, the CDR3 is TGTGCCACCAGTGACGCCACTAGCGGGGGTTACACCGGGGAGCTGTTTTTT.

The chain uses TRBV2 and TRBJ1-6; D uncertain. Germline V gene data show CDR1 as SNHLY and CDR2 as FYNNEI. The CDR3 length is 13 residues. V was trimmed by 4 bases and J by 7 bases, leaving 8 bases between them. The CDR3 DNA reads TGTGCCAGCAGTGCGGGGAGGAATTCACCCCTCCACTTT. Its protein is CASSAGRNSPLHF.

The chain is built from TRBV2 and TRBJ2-7, with a tentative D call TRBD2 (5 bases). V was trimmed by 7 bases and J by 3 bases, leaving 16 bases between them. Looked up from germline, CDR1 is SNHLY and CDR2 is FYNNEI. The CDR3 runs to 14 residues. The CDR3 bases are TGTGCCAGCAAGAGGACTGTATTATACTACGAGCAGTACTTC. Its protein is CASKRTVLYYEQYF.

In its sample, this clone ranks as medium-sized. This rearrangement joins TRBV10-3 to TRBJ1-1; 7 bases are a match to TRBD1. In germline, CDR1 is ENHRY, CDR2 SYGVKD. This CDR3 has 14 residues. Trimming took 7 bases from V and 5 from J; bases not matched to a gene: 10. CDR3 DNA sequence: TGTGCCATCAAGCCCGGACAGGCGGGAACTGAAGCTTTCTTT. Its translation: CAIKPGQAGTEAFF.

The V call is TRBV13, the J call TRBJ1-2; TRBD1 might be the D (5 bases). Per the germline V gene, CDR1 is PRHDT and CDR2 is FYEKMQ (reference sequence). The CDR3 length is 13 residues. Trimming removed 0 bases at V and 7 bases at J, with 9 bases between. CDR3 sequence reads: CASSLGAGPGYTF. For the CDR3, the DNA is TGTGCCAGCAGCTTAGGGGCAGGGCCTGGCTACACCTTC. Looking up the rest from reference TRBV13 and TRBJ1-2 gives the full variable domain: AAGVIQSPRHLIKEKRETATLKCYPIPRHDTVYWYQQGPGQDPQFLISFYEKMQSDKGSIPDRFSAQQFSDYHSELNMSSLELGDSALYFCASSLGAGPGYTFGSGTRLTVV.

This chain connects TRBV6-2 or TRBV6-3 to TRBJ2-7; 7 bases map to TRBD1. Germline CDR1 reads MNHEY; CDR2 reads SVGEGT. The CDR3 length is 14 residues. V was pared by 5 bases and J by 2 bases, with 6 bases of the junction left unmatched. The CDR3: CASSTTGLTYEQYF. CDR3 coding DNA: TGTGCCAGCAGTACGACAGGGCTAACCTACGAGCAGTACTTC.

The chain is built from TRBV29-1 and TRBJ2-1; maybe TRBD2 (5 bases). The CDR3 has 12 residues. V was trimmed by 7 bases and J by 4 bases, leaving 11 bases between them. Germline V gene data show CDR1 as SQVTM and CDR2 as ANQGSEA. CDR3 region: CSGTGFYNEQFF. The DNA of the CDR3 is TGCAGCGGGACGGGATTTTACAATGAGCAGTTCTTC.

V and J are TRBV30 and TRBJ1-2, with no clear D. The germline V and J ends were trimmed by 4 bases and 2 bases, with 11 bases remaining between them. This CDR3 has 13 residues. Germline assignment: CDR1 GTSNPN and CDR2 SVGIG (reference sequence). The CDR3 loop reads CAWTDDGNYGYTF. The CDR3 bases are TGTGCCTGGACTGACGACGGGAACTATGGCTACACCTTC.

The gene calls are TRBV9 and TRBJ2-2; the D gene is possibly TRBD1 (6 bases). Trimming pared 4 bases from V and 4 bases from J, leaving 17 bases between. Germline V gene data show CDR1 as SGDLS and CDR2 as YYNGEE. This CDR3 contains 16 residues. The DNA of the CDR3 is TGTGCCAGCAGCCCTAGGGGGTTGATCGGCACCGGGGAGCTGTTTTTT. This encodes CASSPRGLIGTGELFF.

V is TRBV30 and J is TRBJ1-3, with D possibly matching TRBD1 (6 bases). V lost 0 bases, J lost 8 bases, and 14 bases lay in between. This CDR3 comprises 14 residues. Germline CDR1 GTSNPN, CDR2 SVGIG (reference sequence). The DNA of the CDR3 is TGTGCCTGGAGTGTTTCGGCAGGGGTAGACACCATATATTTT. Amino acids: CAWSVSAGVDTIYF. Variable domain in full (rest from reference TRBV30 and TRBJ1-3): SQTIHQWPATLVQPVGSPLSLECTVEGTSNPNLYWYRQAAGRGLQLLFYSVGIGQISSEVPQNLSASRPQDRQFILSSKKLLLSDSGFYLCAWSVSAGVDTIYFGEGSWLTVV.

The chain is built from TRBV6-2 or TRBV6-3 and TRBJ1-2, with a possible D match to TRBD1 (6 bases). The V end was cut by 5 bases, the J end by 2 bases, with 12 bases between. The CDR3 sequence is 14 residues long. Germline V gene lookup returns CDR1 MNHEY and CDR2 SVGEGT. This chain's CDR3 is CASSTGRTNYGYTF. The CDR3 DNA sequence: TGTGCCAGCAGTACAGGGAGAACCAACTATGGCTACACCTTC.

This chain uses TRBV19 with TRBJ1-5; D is ambiguous. The CDR3 is made up of 17 amino acids. Between the trimmed V and J ends, which lost 1 base and 0 bases, there was a span of 13 bases. Germline CDR1 LNHDA, CDR2 SQIVND (reference sequence). In nucleotides, the CDR3 is TGTGCCAGTAGTATAGCATGGCACCAGGATAGCAATCAGCCCCAGCATTTT. Protein sequence: CASSIAWHQDSNQPQHF.

On this clone: Other DNA sequences within the sample encode an identical CDR3. This chain uses TRBV15 with TRBJ2-2; 11 bases map to TRBD1. The length of the CDR3 is 17 residues. CDR1 is LNHNV, CDR2 YYDKDF, per germline (reference sequence). Trimming took 0 bases from V and 7 from J; bases not matched to a gene: 7. The CDR3 protein is CATSRERTGGVSGELFF. Here the CDR3 DNA reads TGTGCCACCAGCAGAGAGAGGACAGGGGGCGTAAGCGGGGAGCTGTTTTTT.

This chain uses TRBV28 with TRBJ2-2; possible D gene TRBD1, 6 bases. The germline CDR1 and CDR2 sequences are MDHEN and SYDVKM. V lost 4 bases and J lost 8, with 8 bases in between. The CDR3 consists of 12 residues. This CDR3 reads CASSYGQGELFF. CDR3 nucleotides: TGTGCCAGCAGTTACGGACAGGGGGAGCTGTTTTTT.

This clone came up once. The genes are TRBV15 and TRBJ2-3; TRBD2 matches 7 bases. In germline, CDR1 is LNHNV, CDR2 YYDKDF (reference sequence). The CDR3 spans 14 residues. The V segment lost 2 bases and the J segment 3 bases; nucleotides outside the gene matches: 2. The CDR3 here is CATSRLSGTDTQYF. CDR3 nucleotides: TGTGCCACCAGCAGACTTAGCGGGACAGATACGCAGTATTTT.

The chain combines TRBV12-3 or TRBV12-4 with TRBJ1-6; the D is unclear. V lost 3 bases, J lost 7 bases, and 4 bases lay in between. The CDR3 is 12 residues long. CDR3 sequence reads: CASSFGNSPLHF. CDR3 DNA: TGTGCCAGCAGTTTTGGCAATTCACCCCTCCACTTT.

This chain links TRBV5-8 with TRBJ1-6; TRBD1 matches 9 bases. Germline assignment: CDR1 SGHTS and CDR2 YDEGEE. With 1 base clipped from V and 11 bases from J, the junction kept 10 bases outside the gene matches. The CDR3 sequence is 16 residues long. As DNA, the CDR3 is TGTGCCAGCAGCTTGCGTAGCGGGACAGGGTACGCACCCCTCCACTTT. Protein sequence: CASSLRSGTGYAPLHF. Supplemented by reference TRBV5-8 and TRBJ1-6, the full variable domain reads EAGVTQSPTHLIKTRGQQATLRCSPISGHTSVYWYQQALGLGLQFLLWYDEGEERNRGNFPPRFSGRQFPNYSSELNVNALELEDSALYLCASSLRSGTGYAPLHFGNGTRLTVT.

The rearrangement joins TRBV10-1 to TRBJ2-5, with 9 bases that match TRBD2. The CDR3 extends over 15 amino acids. Germline V CDR1 and CDR2: WNHNN, SYGVQD (reference sequence). The trim removed 2 bases at V and 5 bases at J, leaving 6 bases unmatched. CDR3 coding DNA: TGCGCCAGCAGTGAGGTTAGCGGGGGTACGGAGACCCAGTACTTC. This encodes CASSEVSGGTETQYF.